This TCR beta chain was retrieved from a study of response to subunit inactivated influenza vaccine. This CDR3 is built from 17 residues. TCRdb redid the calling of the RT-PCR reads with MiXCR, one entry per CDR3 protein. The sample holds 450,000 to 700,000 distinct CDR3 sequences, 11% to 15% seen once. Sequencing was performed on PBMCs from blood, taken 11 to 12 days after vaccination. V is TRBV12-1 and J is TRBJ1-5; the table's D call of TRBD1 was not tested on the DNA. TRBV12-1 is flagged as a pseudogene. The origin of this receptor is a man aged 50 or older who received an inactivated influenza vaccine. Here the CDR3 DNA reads TGCGCCAGCAGAGGGGGGACAGGGAAATGGGGCAATCAGCCCCAGCATTTT. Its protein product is CASRGGTGKWGNQPQHF.